A selection of T cell receptor beta chains follows, all from one sample in a study of blood T cell repertoires in COVID-19. Sequencing used immunoSEQ multiplex PCR; TCRdb keeps in-frame clones, though not all of them. The top ten clones hold 1.5% of a sample with about 200,000 clones, approximately 86% of them seen once. Specimen: peripheral blood. Receptor source: a man between 18 and 29 years old with active or convalescent COVID-19. CDR3s include the opening cysteine and the closing phenylalanine or tryptophan. Each record gives: D gene, clone size, V gene, J gene, CDR3 DNA, CDR3 protein. D genes are given only for firm matches. Where a row states a size, it is once, few, many or the class of an expanded clone; other rows omit it.

TRBD1	.	TRBV10-2	TRBJ1-1	TGCGCCAGCAGAAGAGACGGGACAGCTGAAGCTTTCTTT	CASRRDGTAEAFF
.	.	TRBV6-5	TRBJ1-5	TGTGCCAGCAGTCTTGGGGGCTATCAGCCCCAGCATTTT	CASSLGGYQPQHF
.	.	TRBV19	TRBJ1-2	TGTGCCAGTTCAAGCGCGGGGAACTATGGCTACACCTTC	CASSSAGNYGYTF
.	.	TRBV2	TRBJ1-2	TGTGCCAGCAGCGGGGTACGGTCGGGTGGCTACACCTTC	CASSGVRSGGYTF
.	.	TRBV5-1	TRBJ1-1	TGCGCCAGCAGCTGGCGGGAGGGGGAAAGTGGCACTGAAGCTTTCTTT	CASSWREGESGTEAFF
.	.	TRBV11-2	TRBJ2-4	TGTGCCAGCAGCTTAGGGTTAGAAAACATTCAGTACTTC	CASSLGLENIQYF
TRBD1	once	TRBV5-6	TRBJ2-4	TGTGCCAGCAGCTTGGTGGGGACAGGGGAAAACATTCAGTACTTC	CASSLVGTGENIQYF
.	.	TRBV14	TRBJ1-2	TGTGCCAGCAGCCAAAACAGGGATAGTGGCTATGGCTACACCTTC	CASSQNRDSGYGYTF
TRBD1	few	TRBV7-9	TRBJ1-1	TGTGCCAGCAGCTCAACTCGGGACAGAAGGACTGAAGCTTTCTTT	CASSSTRDRRTEAFF
TRBD1	.	TRBV19	TRBJ2-5	TGTGCCAGTAGTTTACAGGGGGCCCAAGAGACCCAGTACTTC	CASSLQGAQETQYF
.	few	TRBV6-5	TRBJ1-2	TGTGCCAGCACTCCCCTCGGGGGTACGGCTGGCTACACCTTC	CASTPLGGTAGYTF
TRBD1	.	TRBV25-1	TRBJ1-4	TGTGCCAGCAGTGAGGAAGGCAGGGGGCGCTTTGAAAAACTGTTTTTT	CASSEEGRGRFEKLFF
TRBD1	.	TRBV29-1	TRBJ1-1	TGCAGCGTGGACAGGGTGGGGGCTGAAGCTTTCTTT	CSVDRVGAEAFF
.	.	TRBV27	TRBJ2-7	TGTGCCAGCAGTTTATCCGTCACTGCAACCTACGAGCAGTACTTC	CASSLSVTATYEQYF
TRBD1	.	TRBV19	TRBJ2-3	TGTGCCAGTAGTGTTGGACAGGCGTCAGATACGCAGTATTTT	CASSVGQASDTQYF
.	once	TRBV30	TRBJ1-3	TGTGCCTGGAGTGTTCTAGGAAACACCATATATTTT	CAWSVLGNTIYF